The clone carrying this TCR beta chain was detected a few times. Its antigen is undetermined. TCRdb analysed the 5' RACE reads with MiXCR anew, one entry per CDR3 protein. Found here are 450,000 or so distinct CDR3 sequences, more than 13% of them singletons; the top ten hold approximately 0.52%. V gave up 0 bases and J gave up 6 bases; unmatched junction bases: 5. CDR1 and CDR2 from the germline V gene are SGHRS and YFSETQ. The CDR3 extends over 16 amino acids. The data are from a study of identical twins. Regarding the study as a whole: Fewer insertions characterized abundant cord blood beta clonotypes, whereas memory repertoires showed none. There is a chance that invariant MAIT and iNKT cells partially muddied zero-insertion analyses.

The sample was also reused in another study, on yellow fever vaccine responses in identical twins.

The genes are TRBV5-1 and TRBJ2-1, with TRBD1 identical over 11 bases. Sequences were obtained from CD4+ T cells sorted from blood. This TCR was sampled from a woman younger than 35 in good health. CDR3 region: CASSLGSGTGGNEQFF. CDR3 coding DNA: TGCGCCAGCAGCTTGGGGTCCGGGACAGGGGGCAATGAGCAGTTCTTC.